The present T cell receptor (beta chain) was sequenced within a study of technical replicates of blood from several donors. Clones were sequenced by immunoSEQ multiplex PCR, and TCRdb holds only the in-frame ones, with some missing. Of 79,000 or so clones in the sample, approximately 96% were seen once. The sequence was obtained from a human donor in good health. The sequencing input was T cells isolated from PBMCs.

In nucleotides, the CDR3 is TGTGCCAGCAGTTTTGGTCAGGGGGGAAACACCATATATTTT. The encoded protein is CASSFGQGGNTIYF. This chain connects TRBV28 to TRBJ1-3, with a tentative D call TRBD1 (6 bases). The V gene lost 3 bases and the J gene lost 4 bases, with 10 bases spanning the gap. CDR1 is MDHEN, CDR2 SYDVKM, per germline. The CDR3 has 14 amino acids.